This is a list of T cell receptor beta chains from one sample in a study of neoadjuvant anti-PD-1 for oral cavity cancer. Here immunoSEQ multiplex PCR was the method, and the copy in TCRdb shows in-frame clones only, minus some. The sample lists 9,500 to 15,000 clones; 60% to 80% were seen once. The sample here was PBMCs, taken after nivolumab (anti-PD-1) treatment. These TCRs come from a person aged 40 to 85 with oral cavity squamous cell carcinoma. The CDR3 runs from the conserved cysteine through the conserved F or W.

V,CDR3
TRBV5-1,CASSLGQGTEKLFF
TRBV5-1,CASMKGDRGTGNTIYF
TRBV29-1,CSVAGAGEVEQYF
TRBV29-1,CSVEDQGDTQYF
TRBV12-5,CASGLVIGGTGLTEAFF
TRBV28,CASSLGLGGRQLFF
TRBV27,CASGGDGTYNEQFF
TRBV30,CAWSGSLPGNQPQHF
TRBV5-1,CASGTGVNEQYF
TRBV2,CASSRDSYEQYF